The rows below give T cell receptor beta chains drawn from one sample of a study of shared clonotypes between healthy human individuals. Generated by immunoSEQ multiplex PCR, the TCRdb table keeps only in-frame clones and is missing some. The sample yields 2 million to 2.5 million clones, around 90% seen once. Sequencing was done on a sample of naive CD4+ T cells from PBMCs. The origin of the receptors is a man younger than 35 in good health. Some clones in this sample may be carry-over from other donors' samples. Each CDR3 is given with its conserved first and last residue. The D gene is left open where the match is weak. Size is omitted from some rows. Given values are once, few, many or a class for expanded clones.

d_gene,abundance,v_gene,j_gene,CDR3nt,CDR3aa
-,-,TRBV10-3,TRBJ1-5,TGTGCCATCAGTGAGTCGTCCAGGCGTTATGGATATCAGCCCCAGCATTTT,CAISESSRRYGYQPQHF
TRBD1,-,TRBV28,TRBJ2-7,TGTGCCAGCAGTTTGACGACAGGGGGTTTGGACGAGCAGTACTTC,CASSLTTGGLDEQYF
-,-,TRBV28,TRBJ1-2,TGTGCCAGCAGACAATGGGCATATGGCTACACCTTC,CASRQWAYGYTF
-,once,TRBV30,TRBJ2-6,TGTGCCTGGAGGGCGTACGGCTCTGGGGCCAACGTCCTGACTTTC,CAWRAYGSGANVLTF
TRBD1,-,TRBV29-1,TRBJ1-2,TGCAGCGTTTCCCCCCGACAGGGTGTTAACTATGGCTACACCTTC,CSVSPRQGVNYGYTF
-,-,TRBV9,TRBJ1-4,TGTGCCAGCAGCGTAGGCCCGGGTATAAATGAAAAACTGTTTTTT,CASSVGPGINEKLFF
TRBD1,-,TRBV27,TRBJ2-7,TGTGCCAAAACGTTGAAATCCCGACTAAGACAGGGAGTAAACTACGAGCAGTACTTC,CAKTLKSRLRQGVNYEQYF
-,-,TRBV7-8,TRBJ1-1,TGTGCCAGCAGCCCCTCCCAGGTCGGGGGTGAAGCTTTCTTT,CASSPSQVGGEAFF
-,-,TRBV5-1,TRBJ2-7,TGCGCCAGCAGCTGGGGGCGGGGGCCGGAACCCTACGAGCAGTACTTC,CASSWGRGPEPYEQYF
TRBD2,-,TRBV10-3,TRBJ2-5,TGTGCCATCAGTGAGTGGAAGCGGGAGGGCCGGTATGAGACCCAGTACTTC,CAISEWKREGRYETQYF
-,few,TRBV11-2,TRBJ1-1,TGTGCCAGCAGCCACTCATGGCGGGGGCCGAACACTGAAGCTTTCTTT,CASSHSWRGPNTEAFF
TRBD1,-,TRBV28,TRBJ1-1,TGTGCCAGCAGTAGACAGGGTATCACTGAAGCTTTCTTT,CASSRQGITEAFF
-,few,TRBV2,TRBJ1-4,TGTGCCAGCGCGGCAGGGCCAAAACTGTTTTTT,CASAAGPKLFF
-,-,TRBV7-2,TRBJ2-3,TGTGCCAGCAGCTTATACCCCCTTAGCGCAGATACGCAGTATTTT,CASSLYPLSADTQYF
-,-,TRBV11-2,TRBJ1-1,TGTGCCAGCAGCCCAAGGAGTGGGGAGGGGAGGCACACTGAAGCTTTCTTT,CASSPRSGEGRHTEAFF
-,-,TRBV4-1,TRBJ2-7,TGCGCCAGCAGCCATGGGCAGGACCTGTCCTACGAGCAGTACTTC,CASSHGQDLSYEQYF
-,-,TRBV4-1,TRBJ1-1,TGCGCCAGCAGCCGGGCAATCATCGCGGGCACAGCGAACACTGAAGCTTTCTTT,CASSRAIIAGTANTEAFF
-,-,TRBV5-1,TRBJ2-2,TGCGCCAGCAGCGCCCCCTCCGGGGAGCTGTTTTTT,CASSAPSGELFF
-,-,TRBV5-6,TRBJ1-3,TGTGCCAGCAGCGTGGGGACAAACCGTGGGAACACCATATATTTT,CASSVGTNRGNTIYF
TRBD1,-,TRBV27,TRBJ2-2,TGTGCCAGCAGTCCCGCCGACAGGGTAGGCACCGGGGAGCTGTTTTTT,CASSPADRVGTGELFF
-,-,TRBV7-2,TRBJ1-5,TGTGCCAGCAGCTTAGTCGGGGGGGCCGGGCAGGGTCAGCCCCAGCATTTT,CASSLVGGAGQGQPQHF
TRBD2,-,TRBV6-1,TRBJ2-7,TGTGCCAGCAGTGTCCCGGCTAGCGGGTTCTCCTACGAGCAGTACTTC,CASSVPASGFSYEQYF
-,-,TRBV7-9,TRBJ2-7,TGTGCCAGCAGCTTTAGGCAAGGACCCTACGAGCAGTACTTC,CASSFRQGPYEQYF
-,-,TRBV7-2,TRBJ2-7,TGTGCCAGCAGCTTAGCCCGGACAGAGGTCTACGAGCAGTACTTC,CASSLARTEVYEQYF
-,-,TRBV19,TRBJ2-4,TGTGCCAGTAGAGAGGCTCCCGCCGGGGGCAAAAACATTCAGTACTTC,CASREAPAGGKNIQYF
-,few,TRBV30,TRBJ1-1,TGTGCCTGGAGTGTATGGCAGAACACTGAAGCTTTCTTT,CAWSVWQNTEAFF